This TCR beta chain was sequenced for a study of cytomegalovirus exposure and HLA in healthy donors. Study-wide findings and caveats: Among CMV-associated TCR beta chains, most appeared HLA-restricted in a later analysis. The study listed under 200 cytomegalovirus-associated TCR beta chains. Rarity marked most TCR sequences, yet some public TCRs occurred in many donors.

Note on this clone: What it recognizes is unknown.

Both 60 Vbeta primers and 13 Jbeta primers went into the PCR. The assay was immunoSEQ multiplex PCR, and TCRdb's table has in-frame clones only and misses some. This table holds about 160,000 clones, 78% found once. The CDR3 runs to 15 residues. Germline CDR1 is SGHTA and CDR2 is FQGNSA. The V gene end was trimmed by 5 bases and the J gene end by 2 bases; junction bases not matched to a gene: 7. The sample consisted of PBMCs. The rearrangement links TRBV7-2 to TRBJ2-5; the match to TRBD2 covers 8 bases. The origin of this receptor is a woman between 40 and 50 years old in good health and CMV-seronegative. In nucleotides, the CDR3 is TGTGCCAGCAGCATCGGGGCTAGCGGGCAAGAGACCCAGTACTTC. Translating gives CASSIGASGQETQYF.